Listed below are T cell receptor beta chains from one sample, sequenced in a study of blood T cell repertoires in COVID-19. Clones were sequenced by immunoSEQ multiplex PCR, and TCRdb holds only the in-frame ones, with some missing. Of 35,000 to 40,000 clones in the sample, around 84% are singletons; the top ten hold approximately 14%. The sequenced sample was peripheral blood. All receptors derive from a man in his fifties with active or convalescent COVID-19. Both conserved end residues are part of each CDR3. The D gene is left open where the match is weak. For some rows the clone size is stated as once, few or many, or as a class when expanded; others skip it.

TRBV30	-	TRBJ2-1	-	CARRAGRGRNEQFF	TGTGCCCGAAGGGCCGGGAGAGGGAGAAATGAGCAGTTCTTC
TRBV5-1	-	TRBJ2-7	-	CASSPPGSSSYEQYF	TGCGCCAGCAGCCCGCCCGGGTCAAGCTCCTACGAGCAGTACTTC
TRBV6-5	-	TRBJ1-2	-	CASGLLQGNYGYTF	TGTGCCAGCGGCCTTTTGCAGGGAAACTATGGCTACACCTTC
TRBV7-8	-	TRBJ2-1	TRBD2	CASSMLAGDYNEQFF	TGTGCCAGCAGTATGCTAGCGGGAGATTACAATGAGCAGTTCTTC
TRBV6-5	few	TRBJ1-1	-	CASSYFGGTEAFF	TGTGCCAGCAGTTACTTCGGGGGGACTGAAGCTTTCTTT
TRBV5-1	-	TRBJ2-4	-	CASSLGRQGSRKNIQYF	TGCGCCAGCAGCTTGGGTCGCCAGGGGAGTCGGAAAAACATTCAGTACTTC
TRBV2	-	TRBJ1-6	TRBD1	CAINGQGNSPLHF	TGTGCCATTAATGGACAGGGAAATTCACCCCTCCACTTT
TRBV7-7	-	TRBJ2-5	-	CASSQSQEGKTQYF	TGTGCCAGCAGCCAATCACAGGAAGGGAAGACCCAGTACTTC
TRBV6-5	-	TRBJ1-5	-	CASREGRNQPQHF	TGTGCCAGCAGGGAGGGGCGCAATCAGCCCCAGCATTTT
TRBV3-1/TRBV3-2	-	TRBJ1-2	TRBD1	CASSQGSRDRGHGYTF	TGTGCCAGCAGCCAAGGGAGCCGGGACAGGGGGCATGGCTACACCTTC
TRBV5-1	-	TRBJ1-1	TRBD1	CASSLGQVMNTEAFF	TGCGCCAGCAGCTTAGGACAGGTAATGAACACTGAAGCTTTCTTT
TRBV3-1/TRBV3-2	few	TRBJ2-7	TRBD1	CASSRDRVHEQYF	TGTGCCAGCAGCCGGGACAGGGTGCACGAGCAGTACTTC
TRBV5-1	-	TRBJ1-4	-	CASSWGTGNEKLFF	TGCGCCAGCAGCTGGGGAACAGGGAATGAAAAACTGTTTTTT
TRBV6-5	-	TRBJ1-5	-	CASMGAVGTQPQHF	TGTGCCAGCATGGGGGCGGTGGGGACCCAGCCCCAGCATTTT
TRBV9	few	TRBJ1-2	-	CASSPHNYGYTF	TGTGCCAGCAGCCCACATAACTATGGCTACACCTTC
TRBV7-2	-	TRBJ1-3	-	CASSRSGVVQAIYF	TGTGCCAGCTCCCGATCAGGCGTCGTACAGGCCATATATTTT
TRBV9	-	TRBJ1-3	TRBD1	CASSARTGVTGNTIYF	TGTGCCAGCAGCGCAAGGACAGGGGTCACAGGAAACACCATATATTTT
TRBV4-2	-	TRBJ2-7	-	CASSQPQGGHEQYF	TGTGCCAGCAGCCAACCACAGGGTGGCCACGAGCAGTACTTC
TRBV11-2	medium-sized	TRBJ1-4	-	CASSLRQGEKLFF	TGTGCCAGCAGCTTACGGCAGGGTGAAAAACTGTTTTTT
TRBV9	-	TRBJ2-1	TRBD2	CASSYLAGGPHEQFF	TGTGCCAGCAGCTACCTAGCGGGGGGGCCCCATGAGCAGTTCTTC
TRBV10-1	-	TRBJ1-2	-	CASSESTGPYGYTF	TGCGCCAGCAGTGAGTCCACAGGCCCCTATGGCTACACCTTC
TRBV27	once	TRBJ2-2	-	CASSSGLLTGELFF	TGTGCCAGCAGTTCGGGACTTCTTACCGGGGAGCTGTTTTTT
TRBV7-9	-	TRBJ1-3	-	CASSLGGQGIGSGNTIYF	TGTGCCAGCAGCTTAGGTGGCCAGGGCATAGGTTCTGGAAACACCATATATTTT
TRBV7-9	-	TRBJ1-1	TRBD1	CASSLGQGFTEAFF	TGTGCCAGCAGCTTAGGACAGGGCTTCACTGAAGCTTTCTTT
TRBV12-3/TRBV12-4	-	TRBJ1-1	TRBD1	CASRDRTEAFF	TGTGCCAGCAGGGACAGGACCGAAGCTTTCTTT
TRBV5-1	-	TRBJ2-1	-	CASSLGARSYNEQFF	TGCGCCAGCAGCTTGGGAGCCCGCTCCTACAATGAGCAGTTCTTC
TRBV7-9	-	TRBJ1-2	-	CASSLGQNYGYTF	TGTGCCAGCAGCTTGGGGCAGAACTATGGCTACACCTTC
TRBV15	-	TRBJ1-5	TRBD1	CATSREQGAGQPQHF	TGTGCCACCAGCAGGGAACAGGGGGCAGGACAGCCCCAGCATTTT
TRBV19	-	TRBJ2-2	TRBD2	CASSDRGRANTGELFF	TGTGCCAGTAGCGATCGGGGGAGGGCGAACACCGGGGAGCTGTTTTTT
TRBV2	-	TRBJ2-5	TRBD2	CASIKAGLAGAETQYF	TGTGCCAGCATCAAAGCCGGACTAGCGGGGGCAGAGACCCAGTACTTC
TRBV2	-	TRBJ1-5	TRBD1	CASSEVGTVLQPQHF	TGTGCCAGCAGTGAAGTAGGGACAGTACTTCAGCCCCAGCATTTT
TRBV7-9	-	TRBJ2-1	-	CASDIPGLPHEQFF	TGTGCCAGCGACATACCGGGACTTCCCCATGAGCAGTTCTTC
TRBV19	-	TRBJ2-5	TRBD1	CASSTGQGGGETQYF	TGTGCCAGTAGTACGGGACAGGGTGGAGGAGAGACCCAGTACTTC
TRBV30	once	TRBJ1-1	-	CAWSVAGLRAFF	TGTGCCTGGAGTGTAGCAGGACTGAGAGCTTTCTTT
TRBV7-9	-	TRBJ1-1	TRBD1	CASSGQGSNTEAFF	TGTGCCAGCAGCGGACAGGGGTCCAACACTGAAGCTTTCTTT
TRBV6-1	once	TRBJ2-3	-	CASSEGTITDTQYF	TGTGCCAGCAGTGAAGGGACTATCACAGATACGCAGTATTTT
TRBV6-5	-	TRBJ2-2	-	CASSPTSGEAGELFF	TGTGCCAGCAGCCCCACTTCCGGGGAGGCCGGGGAGCTGTTTTTT
TRBV30	-	TRBJ1-5	-	CAWSDGQYSNQPQHF	TGTGCCTGGAGTGACGGACAGTATAGCAATCAGCCCCAGCATTTT
TRBV3-1/TRBV3-2	-	TRBJ1-2	TRBD1	CASSRADRGGYTF	TGTGCCAGCAGCCGGGCCGACAGGGGTGGCTACACCTTC
TRBV3-1/TRBV3-2	-	TRBJ2-5	TRBD1	CASSQEDRGFWAQYF	TGTGCCAGCAGCCAAGAAGACAGGGGATTTTGGGCCCAGTACTTC
TRBV9	-	TRBJ2-1	TRBD2	CASSVGSLAGVDEQFF	TGTGCCAGCAGCGTAGGGTCCCTAGCGGGGGTGGATGAGCAGTTCTTC
TRBV15	once	TRBJ2-3	-	CATSRVRGSTDTQYF	TGTGCCACCAGCAGAGTTCGGGGAAGCACAGATACGCAGTATTTT
TRBV14	-	TRBJ2-7	-	CASSQLAWAEAYEQYF	TGTGCCAGCAGCCAATTGGCTTGGGCCGAAGCCTACGAGCAGTACTTC
TRBV20-1	once	TRBJ1-2	TRBD1	CSGDRVEGYTF	TGCAGTGGGGACAGGGTTGAGGGCTACACCTTC
TRBV5-1	-	TRBJ1-2	TRBD1	CASSLASQGANYGYTF	TGCGCCAGCAGCTTGGCCTCGCAGGGGGCCAACTATGGCTACACCTTC
TRBV7-9	-	TRBJ1-1	-	CASSLMGQGNTEAFF	TGTGCCAGCAGCTTAATGGGGCAGGGGAACACTGAAGCTTTCTTT
TRBV19	few	TRBJ2-1	-	CASSTQGLSYNEQFF	TGTGCCAGTAGCACACAGGGCCTCTCCTACAATGAGCAGTTCTTC
TRBV5-1	-	TRBJ1-3	TRBD1	CASSHNGQGASNTIYF	TGCGCCAGCAGCCACAATGGACAGGGGGCTTCGAACACCATATATTTT